This TCR beta chain was identified in a study of cytomegalovirus exposure and HLA in healthy donors. In the case of this clone: The antigen is unknown.

60 Vbeta and 13 Jbeta primers were used in PCR. Profiling relied on immunoSEQ multiplex PCR, and the TCRdb table lists in-frame clones only, not all of them. Of some 170,000 clones listed, about 77% are singletons. J gave up 7 bases and V 4 bases, and 3 bases lay outside the gene matches. The CDR3 is 13 amino acids. Germline V gene lookup returns CDR1 MNHEY and CDR2 SVGAGI. Findings of the study overall: Presence/absence analyses treated sequencing depth as roughly uniform across donors.

This sequence was found in a man between 18 and 35 years old in good health and CMV-seropositive. Sequencing used PBMCs. The J gene is TRBJ1-5, the V gene TRBV6-5, with 8 positions matching TRBD1. CDR3 DNA sequence: TGTGCCAGCAGTTTCCAGGGGGCCCAGCCCCAGCATTTT. It specifies CASSFQGAQPQHF.